These 22 T cell receptor beta chains share one sample of origin, sequenced in a study of cytomegalovirus exposure and HLA in healthy donors. With 60 Vbeta and 13 Jbeta primers, the PCR was carried out. Assay: immunoSEQ multiplex PCR; the TCRdb copy retains only in-frame clones and omits some. The data contain 140,000 or so clones, 70% to 85% of them singletons. Sequences were obtained from PBMCs. Receptors originate from a woman aged 55-70 years in good health and CMV-seropositive.

The gene calls are TRBV2 and TRBJ2-7, with 10 bases matching TRBD1. CDR3 length equals 13 residues. Germline CDR1 and CDR2: SNHLY and FYNNEI. Unmatched junction bases numbered 6, after V lost 6 bases and J lost 7 bases. CDR3 in DNA: TGTGCCAGCAGCAGGGACAGGGGTGGGGAGCAGTACTTC. Translation: CASSRDRGGEQYF.

CDR3 sequence reads: CAISESRFSGANVLTF. The CDR3 DNA reads TGTGCCATCAGTGAGTCACGGTTCTCCGGGGCCAACGTCCTGACTTTC. The chain joins TRBV10-3 to TRBJ2-6; D not certain. V was trimmed by 0 bases and J by 4 bases, leaving 10 bases between them. The CDR3 is made up of 16 amino acids. Germline V gene sequence: CDR1 ENHRY, CDR2 SYGVKD.

This clone came up once. V is TRBV18 and J is TRBJ2-1; TRBD1 agrees at 9 bases. The V segment lost 1 base and the J segment 10 bases; nucleotides outside the gene matches: 5. The CDR3 is made up of 14 amino acids. Germline V lookup: CDR1 KGHSH, CDR2 LQKENI. The CDR3 here is CASSPLGTGQEQFF. CDR3 nucleotides: TGTGCCAGCTCACCACTCGGGACAGGGCAGGAGCAGTTCTTC. The complete variable domain, with remaining parts taken from reference TRBV18 and TRBJ2-1, reads NAGVMQNPRHLVRRRGQEARLRCSPMKGHSHVYWYRQLPEEGLKFMVYLQKENIIDESGMPKERFSAEFPKEGPSILRIQQVVRGDSAAYFCASSPLGTGQEQFFGPGTRLTVL.

The chain combines TRBV27 with TRBJ1-4; D not certain. Trimming took 8 bases from V and 0 from J, leaving 13 bases between them. Germline V gives CDR1 MNHEY, CDR2 SMNVEV (reference sequence). There are 15 residues in the CDR3. The CDR3 loop is CASRAGTTTNEKLFF. CDR3 sequence (DNA): TGTGCCAGCCGGGCGGGAACCACAACTAATGAAAAACTGTTTTTT.

This clone was recorded only once. The chain's CDR3 is CASSLSPGNNEQFF. The CDR3 bases are TGTGCCAGCAGTTTAAGCCCGGGGAACAATGAGCAGTTCTTC. The chain joins TRBV28 to TRBJ2-1; D is perhaps TRBD2 (5 bases). The V and J ends lost 2 bases and 5 bases respectively, with 10 bases between them. Germline loops: CDR1 MDHEN, CDR2 SYDVKM. CDR3 length: 14 amino acids.

Turning to this clone: Germline is not matched at one junction end, which may reflect a read error. The chain joins TRBV7-7 to TRBJ1-2; 8 bases agree with TRBD1. This CDR3 has 14 amino acids. Germline CDR1 SSHAT, CDR2 FNYEAQ (reference sequence). CDR3 DNA sequence: TGTGCTAGCAGCCCGCCGGACAGGGAAGATGGCTACACCTTC. This sequence encodes CASSPPDREDGYTF.

The V gene is TRBV27, the J gene TRBJ1-1; tentative D call: TRBD1 (6 bases). Trimming removed 3 bases from V and 6 bases from J, with 11 bases in between. Germline-derived CDR1 and CDR2 are MNHEY and SMNVEV (reference sequence). CDR3 size: 13 residues. This chain's CDR3 is CASSFNRDSEAFF. DNA for the CDR3: TGTGCCAGCAGTTTCAACAGGGATTCTGAAGCTTTCTTT.

The rearrangement joins TRBV7-9 to TRBJ2-1; 7 bases agree with TRBD2. Germline V gene sequence: CDR1 SEHNR, CDR2 FQNEAQ (reference sequence). With V trimmed by 2 bases and J by 2 bases, 6 bases remained unmatched. This CDR3 region has 16 residues. CDR3 sequence (DNA): TGTGCCAGCAGCTTATATACTAGCGTAACCTACAATGAGCAGTTCTTC. Residues: CASSLYTSVTYNEQFF.

This clone was seen only once. The V call is TRBV4-1, the J call TRBJ1-3; 7 nucleotides align to TRBD1. The J segment lost 2 bases and the V segment lost 0 bases, leaving 7 bases of the junction unmatched. Germline V gene lookup returns CDR1 MGHRA and CDR2 YSYEKL. The CDR3 length is 17 residues. CDR3 coding DNA: TGCGCCAGCAGCCAAGATATTCCGACAGGGCCTGGAAACACCATATATTTT. Its protein is CASSQDIPTGPGNTIYF.

This clone occurred a few times. V and J are TRBV2 and TRBJ2-5; 7 positions match TRBD2. This CDR3 contains 15 residues. Unmatched junction bases numbered 3, after V lost 0 bases and J lost 2 bases. The germline CDR1 and CDR2 sequences are SNHLY and FYNNEI. CDR3 nucleotides: TGTGCCAGCAGTGAAGCCCTAGCGGTTCAAGAGACCCAGTACTTC. It codes for CASSEALAVQETQYF.

V gene TRBV30 combines with J gene TRBJ1-3; D gene uncertain. This CDR3 comprises 15 residues. Germline assignment: CDR1 GTSNPN and CDR2 SVGIG (reference sequence). Trimming took 4 bases from V and 8 from J, leaving 21 bases between them. The CDR3 is CAWNIPGSESDTIYF. DNA of the CDR3: TGTGCCTGGAACATACCGGGATCCGAATCGGACACCATATATTTT.

The chain carries TRBV6-4 and TRBJ2-2, with a weak D call TRBD2 (6 bases). V dropped 3 bases and J dropped 3 bases, with 11 bases sitting between them. The CDR3 runs 15 residues. CDR1 MRHNA and CDR2 SNTAGT come from the germline V gene. The CDR3 reads CASSDTSRHTGELFF. As DNA, the CDR3 is TGTGCCAGCAGTGATACTAGCCGTCACACCGGGGAGCTGTTTTTT.

V is TRBV10-3 and J is TRBJ2-7; TRBD1 matches 9 bases. The V gene end was trimmed by 8 bases and the J gene end by 5 bases; junction bases not matched to a gene: 4. The CDR3 totals 12 residues. From germline, CDR1 is ENHRY and CDR2 SYGVKD. CDR3 in DNA: TGTGCCATCCGGGACAGGGTAAACGAGCAGTACTTC. Protein sequence: CAIRDRVNEQYF.

The chain is built from TRBV13 and TRBJ1-2; TRBD1 matches at 9 bases. CDR1 and CDR2 (germline): PRHDT, FYEKMQ (reference sequence). The CDR3 runs 17 residues. V gave up 5 bases and J gave up 8 bases; unmatched junction bases: 18. The CDR3 sequence is CASSPQTRWTGDRGYTF. DNA of the CDR3: TGTGCCAGCAGCCCCCAAACCAGATGGACAGGGGATCGCGGCTACACCTTC.

The chain uses TRBV7-2 and TRBJ2-5; 9 nucleotides match TRBD1. The DNA end is a closer match to TRBJ2-7, so the J assignment may be wrong. The length of the CDR3 is 17 residues. Germline CDR1 reads SGHTA; CDR2 reads FQGNSA. CDR3 DNA: TGTGCCAGCAGCTTGCTCGGCTCCCGGGACAGGGCCTACGAGCAGTACTTC. Amino acid sequence: CASSLLGSRDRAYEQYF.

The chain employs TRBV6-6 and TRBJ1-4; 11 bases are a match to TRBD1. There are 15 residues in the CDR3. V shed 11 bases, J shed 2 bases, and the junction held 7 bases outside the gene matches. Germline loops: CDR1 MNHNY, CDR2 SVGAGI (reference sequence). CDR3: CAGGTGGRTNEKLFF. In DNA, the CDR3 is TGTGCCGGGGGGACAGGGGGTAGGACTAATGAAAAACTGTTTTTT.

The chain is built from TRBV15 and TRBJ2-7, with D possibly TRBD1 on 6 matching bases. V was clipped by 3 bases and J by 5 bases, with 8 bases between them. The CDR3 length is 12 residues. Germline CDR1 LNHNV, CDR2 YYDKDF (reference sequence). The CDR3 is CATSRKGDEQYF. Here the CDR3 DNA reads TGTGCCACCAGCAGGAAGGGGGACGAGCAGTACTTC.

The chain uses TRBV6-5 and TRBJ1-3; D perhaps matches TRBD1 (5 bases). The CDR3 has 12 residues. V dropped 9 bases and J dropped 2 bases, with 8 bases sitting between them. Per the germline V gene, CDR1 is MNHEY and CDR2 is SVGAGI. The CDR3 sequence: CASKGAGNTIYF. The CDR3 DNA follows: TGTGCCAGTAAAGGGGCTGGAAACACCATATATTTT.

This chain joins TRBV29-1 and TRBJ2-3, with TRBD2 as a possible D gene (5 bases). From germline, CDR1 is SQVTM and CDR2 ANQGSEA. Trimming pared 7 bases from V and 2 bases from J, leaving 13 bases between. The CDR3 is made up of 13 amino acids. The CDR3 DNA reads as TGCAGCGCCACCATTAGCGCCACAGATACGCAGTATTTT. As protein: CSATISATDTQYF.

V usage is TRBV29-1 and J usage is TRBJ2-5; possible D gene TRBD2, 5 bases. The DNA end favors TRBJ2-7, so the J call may be wrong. The germline gives CDR1 SQVTM, CDR2 ANQGSEA. The CDR3 has 12 amino acids. CDR3 bases: TGCAGCGCCATAGCCCTAGCAGGCGAGCAGTACTTC. The encoded protein is CSAIALAGEQYF.

This clone was found once. V gene TRBV28 combines with J gene TRBJ2-2; no clear D. Germline V gives CDR1 MDHEN, CDR2 SYDVKM. Trimming removed 5 bases at V and 4 bases at J, with 17 bases between. The CDR3 runs to 16 residues. The CDR3 loop reads CASSVDRGSGTGELFF. The CDR3 region has the DNA TGTGCCAGCAGTGTCGACCGAGGATCGGGCACCGGGGAGCTGTTTTTT.

This chain links TRBV30 with TRBJ1-4; possible D gene TRBD1, 5 bases. Germline V gives CDR1 GTSNPN, CDR2 SVGIG (reference sequence). CDR3 length: 12 amino acids. V was cut by 4 bases and J by 7 bases, with 10 bases left in between. Written as DNA, the CDR3 is TGTGCCTGGACCGGGGGGGGTGAAAAACTGTTTTTT. It yields the protein CAWTGGGEKLFF.